The 2 T cell receptor beta chains reported below all come from one sample, sequenced in a study of Tregs in tolerant kidney transplant recipients. The protocol was immunoSEQ multiplex PCR, while the TCRdb copy is restricted to in-frame clones and leaves out a portion. The sample records tens of thousands of clones, about nine tenths being singletons. Recipients received nonmyeloablative bone marrow transplants from related graft donors, with transient mixed chimerism. Sequences were derived from CD8+ T cells from blood (PBMCs), sampled 24 months after the transplant. The receptor source for this set is a human patient who received a combined kidney and bone marrow transplant. Some T cells may be provided by the graft donor.

The chain has TRBV27 and TRBJ2-7, with TRBD2 matching over 10 bases. V trimming: 6 bases; J trimming: 2 bases; junction bases outside the gene matches: 7. The germline V gene has CDR1 MNHEY and CDR2 SMNVEV (reference sequence). CDR3 length equals 15 residues. The CDR3 here is CASSLTGTSAYEQYF. The CDR3 DNA reads TGTGCCAGCAGCTTAACCGGGACTAGCGCCTACGAGCAGTACTTC.

The V gene is TRBV4-2, the J gene TRBJ2-7; no clear D gene. This CDR3 has 16 residues. The V gene lost 3 bases and the J gene lost 5 bases, with 20 bases spanning the gap. Germline CDR1 reads LGHNA; CDR2 reads YNFKEQ. CDR3 nucleotide sequence: TGTGCCAGCAGCCAGGCCCGGCTAGTGAATGAGGACGAGCAGTACTTC. It specifies CASSQARLVNEDEQYF.